The source of this T cell receptor beta chain is a study of post-analysis software for immune sequencing data. Study results and limitations: Roughly five TRBV segments occurring more often in patients than controls included TRBV5-6, TRBV5-1 and TRBV20-1.

In this sample, this clonotype turned up a few times. Its antigen is not known. Per germline, CDR1 SGHTA and CDR2 FQGNSA. V shed 7 bases and J shed 3 bases, with 17 bases lying between them. The CDR3 runs 15 residues. Every TCR beta cDNA library bore unique molecular identifiers. From the PCR reads, TCRdb called clonotypes with MiXCR, one entry per CDR3 protein. The data show approximately 440,000 distinct CDR3 sequences, over 35% seen once. Sequencing input: blood. This receptor was taken from a girl aged 5 to 17 with multiple sclerosis. V gene TRBV7-2 combines with J gene TRBJ2-3; possibly TRBD2 for D (6 bases). The CDR3 loop is CASTYSGRGTDTQYF. CDR3 DNA: TGTGCCAGCACCTATTCGGGGCGGGGTACAGATACGCAGTATTTT.